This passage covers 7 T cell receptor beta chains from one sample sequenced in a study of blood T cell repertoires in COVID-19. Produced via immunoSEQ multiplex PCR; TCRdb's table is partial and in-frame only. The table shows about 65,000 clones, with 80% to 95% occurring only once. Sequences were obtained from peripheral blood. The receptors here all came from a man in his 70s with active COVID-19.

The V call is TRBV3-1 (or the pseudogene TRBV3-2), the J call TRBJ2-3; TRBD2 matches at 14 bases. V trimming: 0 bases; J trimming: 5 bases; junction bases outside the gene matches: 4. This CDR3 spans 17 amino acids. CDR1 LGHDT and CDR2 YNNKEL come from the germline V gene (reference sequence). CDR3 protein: CASSQEGLAGEGDTQYF. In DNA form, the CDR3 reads TGTGCCAGCAGCCAAGAGGGACTAGCGGGGGAAGGAGATACGCAGTATTTT.

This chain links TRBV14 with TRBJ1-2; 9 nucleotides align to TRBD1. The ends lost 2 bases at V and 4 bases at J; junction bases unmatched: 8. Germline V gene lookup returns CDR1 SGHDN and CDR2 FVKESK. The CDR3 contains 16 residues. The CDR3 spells CASSQFPGQGVYGYTF. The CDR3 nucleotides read TGTGCCAGCAGCCAATTCCCGGGACAGGGAGTCTATGGCTACACCTTC.

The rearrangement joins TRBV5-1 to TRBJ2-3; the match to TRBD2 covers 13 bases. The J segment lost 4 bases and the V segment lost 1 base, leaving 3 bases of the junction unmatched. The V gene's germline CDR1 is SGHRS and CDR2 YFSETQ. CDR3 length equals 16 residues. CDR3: CASSLTSGGVSDTQYF. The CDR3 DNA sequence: TGCGCCAGCAGCTTGACTAGCGGGGGGGTTTCAGATACGCAGTATTTT.

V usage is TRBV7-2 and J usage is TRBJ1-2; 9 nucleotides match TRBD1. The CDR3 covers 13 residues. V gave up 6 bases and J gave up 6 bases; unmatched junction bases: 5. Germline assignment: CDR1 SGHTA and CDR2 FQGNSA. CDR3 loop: CASRLTGGNGYTF. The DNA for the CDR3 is TGTGCCAGCAGACTAACAGGGGGCAATGGCTACACCTTC.

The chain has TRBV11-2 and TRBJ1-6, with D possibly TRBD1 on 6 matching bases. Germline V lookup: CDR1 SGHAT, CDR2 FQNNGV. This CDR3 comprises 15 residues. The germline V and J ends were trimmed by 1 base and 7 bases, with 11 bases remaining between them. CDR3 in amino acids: CASSLVARGNSPLHF. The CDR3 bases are TGTGCCAGCAGCTTAGTTGCCAGGGGCAATTCACCCCTCCACTTT.

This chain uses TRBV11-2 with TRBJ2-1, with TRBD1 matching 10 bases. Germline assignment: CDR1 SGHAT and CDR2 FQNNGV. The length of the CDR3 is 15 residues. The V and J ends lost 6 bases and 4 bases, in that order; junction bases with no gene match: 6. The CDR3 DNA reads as TGTGCCAGCAGTCTACCGGGACAGGGGTACAATGAGCAGTTCTTC. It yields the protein CASSLPGQGYNEQFF.

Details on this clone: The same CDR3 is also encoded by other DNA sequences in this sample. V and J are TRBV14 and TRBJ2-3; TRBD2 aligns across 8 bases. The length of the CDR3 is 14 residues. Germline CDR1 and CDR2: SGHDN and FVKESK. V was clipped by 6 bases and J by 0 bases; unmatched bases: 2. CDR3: CASRRGGSTDTQYF. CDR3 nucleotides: TGTGCCAGCAGACGGGGGGGAAGCACAGATACGCAGTATTTT.